This T cell receptor beta chain is drawn from a study of T cell responses to AZD1222 COVID-19 vaccine. Overall study context: Second doses that came at about 4 or about 12 weeks were put together.

Here immunoSEQ multiplex PCR was the method, and the copy in TCRdb shows in-frame clones only, minus some. The sample consists of 140,000 or so clones, around 87% of them appearing once. Regarding this clone: Its specificity is not known.

Points from the study as a whole: Clonal diversity may have been underestimated, and the donors were mostly white British, with more females than males. Nearly half of spike-specific TCRs reportedly target unmutated variant regions. Dominant CD4 TCR responses targeted spike regions 160-218 and 743-854.

The CDR3 is made up of 14 amino acids. Germline CDR1 reads KGHSH; CDR2 reads LQKENI. Trimming shortened V by 4 bases and J by 6 bases, and 10 bases separated the two germline ends. V is TRBV18 and J is TRBJ1-6, with a tentative D call TRBD1 (6 bases). This material consisted of peripheral blood, taken on day 0 of AZD1222 vaccination. This receptor was identified in an adult in good health. CDR3 coding DNA: TGTGCCAGCTCACAGGACAGAAGTAATTCACCCCTCCACTTT. Its protein product is CASSQDRSNSPLHF. Drawing the rest from reference TRBV18 and TRBJ1-6, the complete variable domain is NAGVMQNPRHLVRRRGQEARLRCSPMKGHSHVYWYRQLPEEGLKFMVYLQKENIIDESGMPKERFSAEFPKEGPSILRIQQVVRGDSAAYFCASSQDRSNSPLHFGNGTRLTVT.